The T cell receptor beta chain described here comes from a study of blood T cell repertoires in COVID-19. This CDR3 region has 13 residues. The V and J ends lost 5 bases and 7 bases respectively, with 12 bases between them. Germline CDR1 is SEHNR and CDR2 is FQNEAQ (reference sequence). Assay used: immunoSEQ multiplex PCR; TCRdb lists only in-frame clones, some missing. Of around 140,000 clones detected, roughly 85% appear once; the ten largest clones hold about 4.5%. Recovery meant two consecutive negative NP/OP PCR tests, professional clearance, or resolved symptoms. The receptor was isolated from a man between 45 and 60 years old who had recovered from COVID-19. The V call is TRBV7-9, the J call TRBJ1-5; D unclear. The sample consisted of PBMCs or T cells enriched from blood (not recorded which). The CDR3 bases are TGTGCCAGCAGCCTATGGTCAGGACAGCCCCAGCATTTT. Amino acid sequence: CASSLWSGQPQHF.